Following are 4 T cell receptor beta chains from one sample sequenced in a study of cytomegalovirus exposure and HLA in healthy donors. The PCR contained 60 Vbeta and 13 Jbeta primers. Generated by immunoSEQ multiplex PCR, the TCRdb table keeps only in-frame clones and is missing some. The sample lists 150,000 to 200,000 clones; about four fifths were seen once. The specimen sequenced was PBMCs. The receptors here all came from a woman aged 50 to 60 in good health and CMV-seropositive.

The chain has TRBV9 and TRBJ1-3; D gene uncertain. The CDR3 covers 16 residues. Looked up from germline, CDR1 is SGDLS and CDR2 is YYNGEE. The V end was cut by 0 bases, the J end by 0 bases, with 10 bases between. This chain's CDR3 is CASSVGSPSSGNTIYF. For the CDR3, the DNA is TGTGCCAGCAGCGTAGGGAGCCCAAGCTCTGGAAACACCATATATTTT. The whole variable domain, filled in from reference TRBV9 and TRBJ1-3, reads DSGVTQTPKHLITATGQRVTLRCSPRSGDLSVYWYQQSLDQGLQFLIQYYNGEERAKGNILERFSAQQFPDLHSELNLSSLELGDSALYFCASSVGSPSSGNTIYFGEGSWLTVV.

In regard to this clone: The sample holds other DNA sequences that translate to the same CDR3. This rearrangement joins TRBV6-5 to TRBJ1-4; the D gene is possibly TRBD1 (6 bases). Germline V gene lookup returns CDR1 MNHEY and CDR2 SVGAGI. V gave up 5 bases and J gave up 2 bases, with 9 bases separating them. The CDR3 sequence is 14 residues long. The CDR3 region is CASSRTATNEKLFF. DNA for the CDR3: TGTGCCAGCAGTCGGACAGCTACTAATGAAAAACTGTTTTTT.

The rearrangement joins TRBV9 to TRBJ1-4; TRBD1 is a possible D gene (5 bases). The CDR3 has 18 amino acids. Trimming took 3 bases from V and 6 from J, leaving 24 bases between them. The germline CDR1 and CDR2 sequences are SGDLS and YYNGEE. CDR3 in amino acids: CASSAHTGPRRGDEKLFF. The CDR3 DNA reads as TGTGCCAGCAGCGCCCATACTGGCCCCCGCCGGGGGGATGAAAAACTGTTTTTT.

This clone is a singleton in its sample. This rearrangement joins TRBV6-1 to TRBJ1-1, with a possible D match to TRBD1 (6 bases). V was cut by 5 bases and J by 3 bases, with 13 bases left in between. Germline V lookup: CDR1 MNHNS, CDR2 SASEGT. The CDR3 has 14 amino acids. The chain's CDR3 is CASSFIQGDTEAFF. The CDR3 DNA is TGTGCCAGCAGTTTTATACAGGGTGACACTGAAGCTTTCTTT.